The 9 T cell receptor beta chains presented below share a single source sample, sequenced in a study of cytomegalovirus exposure and HLA in healthy donors. The PCR employed 60 Vbeta primers together with 13 Jbeta primers. Profiled with immunoSEQ multiplex PCR; TCRdb holds only in-frame clones, not every one. Here the sample spans 130,000 to 150,000 clones, about 73% being singletons. Sequencing used PBMCs. The receptors shown here come from a man aged 35 to 55 in good health and CMV-seropositive.

The V gene is TRBV6-5, the J gene TRBJ2-7; D gene unclear. Germline CDR1 reads MNHEY; CDR2 reads SVGAGI. Trimming shortened V by 7 bases and J by 0 bases, and 13 bases separated the two germline ends. There are 14 residues in the CDR3. CDR3 in DNA: TGTGCCAGCACGCCGACAAGAAACTCCTACGAGCAGTACTTC. It translates to CASTPTRNSYEQYF.

J is TRBJ2-2 and V is TRBV5-1, with D possibly being TRBD2 (6 bases). Germline V gene data show CDR1 as SGHRS and CDR2 as YFSETQ. Trimming removed 1 base at V and 3 bases at J, with 13 bases between. This CDR3 region has 16 residues. The CDR3 nucleotides read TGCGCCAGCAGCTTGTCCCTAGCGACCGACACCGGGGAGCTGTTTTTT. The encoded protein is CASSLSLATDTGELFF.

The genes are TRBV5-4 and TRBJ2-1, with 7 bases matching TRBD2. The V and J ends lost 0 bases and 2 bases, in that order; junction bases with no gene match: 2. CDR3 length: 15 amino acids. CDR1 SGHNT and CDR2 YYREEE come from the germline V gene (reference sequence). The DNA for the CDR3 is TGTGCCAGCAGCTTGGCTAGCGGTGCCTACAATGAGCAGTTCTTC. Amino acid sequence: CASSLASGAYNEQFF.

As concerns this clone: An end of the junction differs from the germline gene, which may be a read error. The chain carries TRBV7-9 and TRBJ1-2; 8 bases match TRBD1. Germline values: CDR1 SEHNR, CDR2 FQNEAQ (reference sequence). This CDR3 comprises 16 residues. The DNA for the CDR3 is TGTTCCAGCAGCCCTGGACAGGGACTGAGTATGCATGGCTACACCTTC. Protein sequence: CSSSPGQGLSMHGYTF.

This clone was picked up a small number of times. The rearrangement uses TRBV28 and TRBJ2-7, with TRBD1 identical over 7 bases. The CDR3 sequence is 14 residues long. Germline V gene sequence: CDR1 MDHEN, CDR2 SYDVKM. The V segment lost 7 bases and the J segment 2 bases; nucleotides outside the gene matches: 8. The CDR3, as DNA: TGTGCCAGCAAACTGGGACAGCCTCCCTACGAGCAGTACTTC. Translated, it gives CASKLGQPPYEQYF.

This chain uses TRBV10-3 with TRBJ2-3; 7 bases fit TRBD2. CDR1 is ENHRY and CDR2 is SYGVKD in the germline V gene. J was trimmed by 5 bases and V by 2 bases; bases with no gene match: 4. The CDR3 totals 14 residues. In nucleotides, the CDR3 is TGTGCCATCAGTGAGGGGAGGGCTCTAGATACGCAGTATTTT. Protein sequence: CAISEGRALDTQYF.

CDR3 region: CASSEARAGAGGYTF. CDR3 DNA: TGTGCCAGCAGTGAAGCGAGGGCGGGGGCAGGTGGCTACACCTTC. The J gene is TRBJ1-2, the V gene TRBV6-1; possible D gene TRBD1, 6 bases. The CDR3 consists of 15 residues. V lost 0 bases and J lost 7, with 15 bases in between. Germline V lookup: CDR1 MNHNS, CDR2 SASEGT.

The chain has TRBV18 and TRBJ2-1; 9 bases align to TRBD1. The CDR3 has 16 residues. The germline CDR1 and CDR2 sequences are KGHSH and LQKENI. V gave up 3 bases and J gave up 0 bases; unmatched junction bases: 3. CDR3 region: CASSPLQGASYNEQFF. The CDR3 DNA is TGTGCCAGCTCACCCCTACAGGGGGCCTCCTACAATGAGCAGTTCTTC.

This clone was found once. The chain has TRBV30 and TRBJ2-1, with 7 positions matching TRBD2. The CDR3 spans 16 residues. After removal of 1 base from V and 2 bases from J, the junction contained 8 bases not matched to a gene. Per germline, CDR1 GTSNPN and CDR2 SVGIG (reference sequence). CDR3 sequence reads: CAWSGSAGDTYNEQFF. The CDR3 nucleotides read TGTGCCTGGAGTGGTAGCGCGGGAGATACCTACAATGAGCAGTTCTTC.